These 18 T cell receptor beta chains originate from one sample sequenced in a study of cytomegalovirus exposure and HLA in healthy donors. Generated by immunoSEQ multiplex PCR, the TCRdb table keeps only in-frame clones and is missing some. In the table there are about 60,000 clones, 90% to 97% of which are singletons. The sequenced sample was PBMCs. The receptor set was obtained from a man younger than 35 in good health and CMV-seronegative.

The chain combines TRBV28 with TRBJ2-2, with D tentatively TRBD1 (6 bases). The CDR3 extends over 16 amino acids. In germline, CDR1 is MDHEN, CDR2 SYDVKM. The germline V and J ends were trimmed by 2 bases and 1 base, with 11 bases remaining between them. The CDR3 DNA is TGTGCCAGCAGTTTACAAGGGACACTGAACACCGGGGAGCTGTTTTTT. The encoded protein is CASSLQGTLNTGELFF. Filled out from reference TRBV28 and TRBJ2-2, the complete variable domain reads DVKVTQSSRYLVKRTGEKVFLECVQDMDHENMFWYRQDPGLGLRLIYFSYDVKMKEKGDIPEGYSVSREKKERFSLILESASTNQTSMYLCASSLQGTLNTGELFFGEGSRLTVL.

This clone is a singleton in its sample. The chain carries TRBV4-1 and TRBJ2-1; the match to TRBD2 covers 7 bases. The ends lost 3 bases at V and 6 bases at J; junction bases unmatched: 20. CDR1 MGHRA and CDR2 YSYEKL come from the germline V gene. This CDR3 is built from 19 residues. The CDR3 loop reads CASSHRLSLAEHNPNEQFF. CDR3 nucleotide sequence: TGCGCCAGCAGCCATCGTTTGTCCCTAGCGGAACACAATCCCAATGAGCAGTTCTTC.

This chain's CDR3 is CASSRRWASTDTQYF. CDR3 sequence (DNA): TGTGCCAGCAGCCGGCGTTGGGCAAGCACAGATACGCAGTATTTT. V is TRBV14 and J is TRBJ2-3; D is unresolved. Trimming took 4 bases from V and 0 from J, leaving 11 bases between them. The germline V gene has CDR1 SGHDN and CDR2 FVKESK. There are 15 residues in the CDR3.

The chain has TRBV4-1 and TRBJ1-4; D is perhaps TRBD1 (6 bases). Between the trimmed V and J ends, which lost 3 bases and 13 bases, there was a span of 24 bases. In germline, CDR1 is MGHRA, CDR2 YSYEKL. This CDR3 has 16 amino acids. As DNA, the CDR3 is TGCGCCAGCAGCCATCCCGCCCGGGACACAGACGGTAGACTGTTTTTT. Protein: CASSHPARDTDGRLFF.

This rearrangement joins TRBV30 to TRBJ2-3; TRBD2 matches at 7 bases. CDR1 GTSNPN and CDR2 SVGIG come from the germline V gene (reference sequence). This CDR3 has 16 residues. V shed 0 bases, J shed 2 bases, and the junction held 8 bases outside the gene matches. CDR3 sequence: CAWSVLSSGNTDTQYF. As DNA, the CDR3 is TGTGCCTGGAGTGTATTGTCTAGCGGAAACACAGATACGCAGTATTTT.

The gene calls are TRBV7-9 and TRBJ1-4; D unclear. Trimming pared 4 bases from V and 5 bases from J, leaving 11 bases between. Germline loops: CDR1 SEHNR, CDR2 FQNEAQ (reference sequence). This CDR3 is built from 14 residues. This chain's CDR3 is CASSSIAVNEKLFF. CDR3 sequence (DNA): TGTGCCAGCAGCTCTATTGCGGTGAATGAAAAACTGTTTTTT. The full variable domain, with the rest looked up from reference TRBV7-9 and TRBJ1-4, is DTGVSQNPRHKITKRGQNVTFRCDPISEHNRLYWYRQTLGQGPEFLTYFQNEAQLEKSRLLSDRFSAERPKGSFSTLEIQRTEQGDSAMYLCASSSIAVNEKLFFGSGTQLSVL.

The chain uses TRBV11-2 and TRBJ2-5; D is undetermined. The J call may be incorrect, as the DNA end agrees better with TRBJ2-7. CDR1 and CDR2 from the germline V gene are SGHAT and FQNNGV. The CDR3 spans 10 residues. As DNA, the CDR3 is TGTGCCAGCAGCTATTACGAGCAGTACTTC. Translation: CASSYYEQYF.

The rearrangement uses TRBV20-1 and TRBJ1-1, with TRBD1 matching over 8 bases. CDR1 is DFQATT and CDR2 is SNEGSKA in the germline V gene (reference sequence). With V trimmed by 5 bases and J by 6 bases, 2 bases remained unmatched. CDR3 length equals 11 residues. DNA for the CDR3: TGCAGTGCTGGACAGGGACCTGAAGCTTTCTTT. This translates into CSAGQGPEAFF.

The sample holds one count of this clone. The rearrangement uses TRBV10-3 and TRBJ1-1; the match to TRBD1 covers 7 bases. Trimming removed 5 bases from V and 2 bases from J; junction bases left unmatched: 5. The CDR3 spans 14 residues. Germline loops: CDR1 ENHRY, CDR2 SYGVKD. The CDR3 region has the DNA TGTGCCATCAGTCCAGGGGGAACAAACACTGAAGCTTTCTTT. Residues: CAISPGGTNTEAFF.

The chain couples TRBV27 to TRBJ2-1; 15 bases are shared with TRBD2. The germline CDR1 and CDR2 sequences are MNHEY and SMNVEV (reference sequence). The CDR3 spans 15 residues. Losses at the gene ends were 4 bases for V and 8 bases for J; bases not matched to a gene: 3. CDR3 in amino acids: CASSSRTSGRDEQFF. Here the CDR3 DNA reads TGTGCCAGCAGTTCCAGGACTAGCGGGAGGGATGAGCAGTTCTTC.

The chain recombines TRBV5-1 with TRBJ1-1; D is unclear. The length of the CDR3 is 14 residues. Germline V gene sequence: CDR1 SGHRS, CDR2 YFSETQ. Trimming removed 4 bases from V and 1 base from J, with 11 bases in between. For the CDR3, the DNA is TGCGCCAGCAGCAGTGTCGCGGGGAACACTGAAGCTTTCTTT. Translation gives CASSSVAGNTEAFF. Full variable domain (outside the CDR3, taken from reference TRBV5-1 and TRBJ1-1): KAGVTQTPRYLIKTRGQQVTLSCSPISGHRSVSWYQQTPGQGLQFLFEYFSETQRNKGNFPGRFSGRQFSNSRSEMNVSTLELGDSALYLCASSSVAGNTEAFFGQGTRLTVV.

V usage is TRBV5-1 and J usage is TRBJ1-4; tentatively, D is TRBD1 (5 bases). V lost 0 bases and J lost 6, with 12 bases in between. The length of the CDR3 is 15 residues. Germline V gives CDR1 SGHRS, CDR2 YFSETQ. For the CDR3, the DNA is TGCGCCAGCAGCTTGGCGGCGGGGGGAGATGAAAAACTGTTTTTT. As protein: CASSLAAGGDEKLFF. The variable domain in full, completed from reference TRBV5-1 and TRBJ1-4, reads KAGVTQTPRYLIKTRGQQVTLSCSPISGHRSVSWYQQTPGQGLQFLFEYFSETQRNKGNFPGRFSGRQFSNSRSEMNVSTLELGDSALYLCASSLAAGGDEKLFFGSGTQLSVL.

This rearrangement joins TRBV28 to TRBJ1-1; tentative D call: TRBD1 (5 bases). CDR1 and CDR2 from the germline V gene are MDHEN and SYDVKM. Deletions cut 6 bases from V and 3 bases from J, with 11 bases between. The CDR3 loop spans 13 amino acids. CDR3 sequence reads: CASRSPGDTEAFF. CDR3 nucleotides: TGTGCCAGCAGGTCACCGGGGGACACTGAAGCTTTCTTT.

The chain has TRBV2 and TRBJ1-1, with no clear D. Germline CDR1 and CDR2: SNHLY and FYNNEI. V gave up 5 bases and J gave up 1 base, with 11 bases separating them. CDR3 length equals 14 residues. Here the CDR3 reads CASSRISPNTEAFF. DNA of the CDR3: TGTGCCAGCAGTAGAATAAGCCCGAACACTGAAGCTTTCTTT.

The V call is TRBV10-2, the J call TRBJ2-5; 11 nucleotides agree with TRBD2. The CDR3 loop spans 16 amino acids. The germline gives CDR1 WSHSY, CDR2 SAAADI. The ends lost 4 bases at V and 3 bases at J; junction bases unmatched: 7. CDR3 loop: CASSVSSGRVKETQYF. The CDR3 DNA is TGCGCCAGCAGTGTGAGTAGCGGGAGGGTCAAAGAGACCCAGTACTTC.

The gene calls are TRBV5-6 and TRBJ2-7, with 7 bases that match TRBD1. In germline, CDR1 is SGHDT, CDR2 YYEEEE. The CDR3 sequence is 12 residues long. Trimming removed 3 bases from V and 4 bases from J; junction bases left unmatched: 1. This CDR3 is CASSWGQYEQYF. In nucleotides, the CDR3 is TGTGCCAGCAGCTGGGGACAGTACGAGCAGTACTTC.

This chain joins TRBV7-9 and TRBJ2-1; weak D call: TRBD2 (6 bases). CDR3 size: 15 residues. The V and J ends lost 3 bases and 8 bases respectively, with 17 bases between them. Germline V gives CDR1 SEHNR, CDR2 FQNEAQ (reference sequence). The CDR3 DNA sequence: TGTGCCAGCAGCTTCCTGACGGGAGTGGTTGATGAGCAGTTCTTC. Protein: CASSFLTGVVDEQFF. The full variable domain, with the rest looked up from reference TRBV7-9 and TRBJ2-1, is DTGVSQNPRHKITKRGQNVTFRCDPISEHNRLYWYRQTLGQGPEFLTYFQNEAQLEKSRLLSDRFSAERPKGSFSTLEIQRTEQGDSAMYLCASSFLTGVVDEQFFGPGTRLTVL.

This chain links TRBV11-2 with TRBJ2-7, with 7 bases matching TRBD1. Trimming cost V 3 bases and J 5 bases; bases outside gene matches: 10. CDR1 is SGHAT, CDR2 FQNNGV, per germline. This CDR3 contains 15 residues. CDR3 loop: CASSFSRGTAHEQYF. CDR3 DNA sequence: TGTGCCAGCAGCTTCTCTAGAGGGACAGCTCACGAGCAGTACTTC.